Listed below are T cell receptor beta chains from one sample, sequenced in a study of cytomegalovirus exposure and HLA in healthy donors. Clones were read by immunoSEQ multiplex PCR, and TCRdb kept only the in-frame ones, dropping some. Among 100,000 to 120,000 clones listed, more than 60% were seen once. The sequenced sample was PBMCs. These receptors all come from a woman aged 35 to 49 in good health and CMV-seropositive. The conserved cysteine and the conserved F or W are not part of the CDR3 here.

length	V	J	CDR3
18	TRBV13	TRBJ2-3	ASSSEGTGRGVFGSDTQY
11	TRBV7-9	TRBJ2-3	ASSLVGTDTQY
14	TRBV2	TRBJ2-1	ASSEYRGPQDNEQF
10	TRBV6-5	TRBJ2-1	ASGGVGNEQF
11	TRBV11-2	TRBJ1-5	ASSPSTDQPQH
16	TRBV27	TRBJ1-2	ASSLFGSVSSANYGYT
11	TRBV18	TRBJ1-5	ASSSEFGQPQH
17	TRBV7-8	TRBJ2-3	ASSLILSPLLAGPDTQY
13	TRBV5-1	TRBJ1-1	ASSYVGQMNTEAF
13	TRBV27	TRBJ1-1	ASSYKGQLNTEAF
12	TRBV10-3	TRBJ2-7	AISVGQGAYEQY
17	TRBV11-2	TRBJ1-5	ASSPEAGGRPDSKQPQH
13	TRBV7-9	TRBJ1-5	ASSPGTGSNQPQH
14	TRBV14	TRBJ1-3	ASSQVRGARGNTIY
12	TRBV2	TRBJ1-5	ASSEAGEGQPQH
13	TRBV6-5	TRBJ2-6	ASSPTGAGANVLT
9	TRBV20-1	TRBJ2-7	SVPGPYEQY
14	TRBV11-3	TRBJ2-7	ASSSGTSGRFHEQY
9	TRBV28	TRBJ1-2	ASSGDRGYT
13	TRBV30	TRBJ1-5	AWKAAGPSNQPQH
14	TRBV7-6	TRBJ2-2	ASSPVVAGITGELF
12	TRBV5-1	TRBJ2-1	ASSLVAGGGEQF
12	TRBV18	TRBJ2-7	ASSATSGSPEQY
10	TRBV11-2	TRBJ2-7	ASSYDRGEQY
12	TRBV19	TRBJ2-7	ASSDRDSSYEQY
11	TRBV2	TRBJ2-7	ASHDRNPYEQY
14	TRBV4-1	TRBJ1-1	ASSHKRDRGTTEAF
15	TRBV6-4	TRBJ2-6	ASSDRTGFSGANVLT
11	TRBV7-9	TRBJ2-1	ASSHSSFDEQF
13	TRBV7-2	TRBJ2-3	ASSPGGRRTDTQY
11	TRBV7-8	TRBJ2-7	ASTPPGRPEQY
11	TRBV11-1	TRBJ2-5	ASSPPGQETQY
12	TRBV4-3	TRBJ1-1	ASSQRGMNTEAF
13	TRBV27	TRBJ1-5	ASSSTGGNNQPQH
15	TRBV11-2	TRBJ2-1	ASSLQLAGGLYNEQF
10	TRBV28	TRBJ1-2	ASSTSQGLGT
14	TRBV7-8	TRBJ2-1	ASSPRAGGSLNEQF
12	TRBV5-1	TRBJ1-1	ASSLSTGNTEAF
12	TRBV5-1	TRBJ1-1	ASSYRAGDTEAF
10	TRBV2	TRBJ1-4	ASRVGSEKLF
13	TRBV5-1	TRBJ2-3	ASTFTPTSTDTQY
11	TRBV6-1	TRBJ2-1	ASSEAPVNEQF
13	TRBV29-1	TRBJ2-1	SAEGTELSYNEQF
11	TRBV13	TRBJ2-7	ASSLIDSYEQY
12	TRBV28	TRBJ2-1	ASSLLGLSNEQF
15	TRBV5-1	TRBJ2-2	ASSSTYRGRNTGELF
13	TRBV5-1	TRBJ2-5	ASSPGLAGTKTQY
14	TRBV4-1	TRBJ1-5	ASSQGLSGGGQPQH
14	TRBV5-4	TRBJ2-7	ASSPVRTSVEDEQY
14	TRBV27	TRBJ2-2	ASSFEGGRNTGELF
12	TRBV29-1	TRBJ2-3	SVEQGYSTDTQY
13	TRBV4-1	TRBJ2-5	ASSQESGRGWEQY
16	TRBV7-9	TRBJ2-5	SSSARWGGSGKKETQY
13	TRBV4-2	TRBJ2-3	ASSQDQGAVDTQY
11	TRBV28	TRBJ1-1	ASSSGWNTEAF
13	TRBV28	TRBJ1-5	ASSFSDRSNQPQH
17	TRBV11-2	TRBJ2-7	ASRPYRGLDSGVLLGQY
13	TRBV19	TRBJ2-4	ASSITGTAKNIQY
13	TRBV4-1	TRBJ2-7	ASSQVPSFGDREG